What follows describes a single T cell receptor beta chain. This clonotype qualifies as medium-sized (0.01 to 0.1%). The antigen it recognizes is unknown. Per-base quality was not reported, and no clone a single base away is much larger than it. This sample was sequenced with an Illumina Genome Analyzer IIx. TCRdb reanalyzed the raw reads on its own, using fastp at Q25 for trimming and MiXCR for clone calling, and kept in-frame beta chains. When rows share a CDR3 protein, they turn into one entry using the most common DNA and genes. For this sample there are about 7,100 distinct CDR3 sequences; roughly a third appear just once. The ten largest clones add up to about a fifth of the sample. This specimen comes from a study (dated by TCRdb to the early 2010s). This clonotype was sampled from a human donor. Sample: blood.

The DNA sequence reads TGCAGCGGCGAGGGGACAGGGCCCGGCGAGCAGTACTTC. This codes for CSGEGTGPGEQYF. The V and J segments used are TRBV29-1 and TRBJ2-7; a stretch of 9 junction bases matches TRBD1. The germline V gene yields SQVTM for CDR1 and ANQGSEA for CDR2. V is cut back by 7 bases and J by 6 bases, with 10 bases in the junction unmatched. CDR3 length: 13 amino acids, cysteine to phenylalanine. Kept here is only the CDR3 DNA, which spans 39 bases and is read in frame from base 1.